This TCR beta chain was profiled in a study of blood T cell repertoires in COVID-19. Looking at the study overall: COVID-19 samples, acute and convalescent, were from the United States, Italy and Spain.

V was clipped by 2 bases and J by 0 bases; unmatched bases: 2. This CDR3 has 15 amino acids. CDR1 SGDLS and CDR2 YYNGEE come from the germline V gene. Assay: immunoSEQ multiplex PCR; the TCRdb copy retains only in-frame clones and omits some. This sample has around 67,000 clones, with about nine tenths found just once. The source is a middle-aged man with active COVID-19. Sequenced material: peripheral blood. This chain connects TRBV9 to TRBJ1-2, with 9 bases matching TRBD1. This CDR3 reads CASSVDRGSNYGYTF. The CDR3 DNA is TGTGCCAGCAGCGTCGACAGGGGGTCTAACTATGGCTACACCTTC.